Included here is one TCR beta chain sequence, with context. Its antigen is still unknown. No base quality information exists; no much larger clone differs at one position. The data are from a study of cytomegalovirus exposure and HLA in healthy donors (dated by TCRdb to about 2017). Context from the whole study: According to an earlier analysis of around 600 of the donors, some 180 million T cells yielded some 120 million unique TCR beta sequences and about 280 Gb of sequence data. Donor age, sex, ethnicity and CMV serostatus were compiled alongside the repertoire data. Among the roughly 370 genotyped donors, around 81% belonged to the genetic ancestry cluster associated with self-reported Caucasian donors. Roughly five DR-DQ haplotypes were handled as single units for association and clustering because linkage in the cohort was strong. The study combined high-throughput TCR immunosequencing, statistical association of individual TCRs with disease status, and machine learning to predict cytomegalovirus infection status. In a later analysis, previously published TCR beta repertoires from about 670 donors were re-analyzed and high-resolution HLA genotyping was added so that TCR occurrence patterns could be studied. An early release covering around 630 HLA-typed donors comprised approximately 290 gigabases of sequencing data and roughly 85 million unique TCR sequences. In an earlier analysis of roughly 540 of the donors, high-throughput TCR beta sequencing was used to judge whether each TCR beta V gene segment behaved as functional or pseudogenic. The study aimed to test whether signatures of past pathogen exposure could be identified by cataloging public T cell receptors. Typing coverage varied by locus: roughly 629-640 donors for A, B, C, DRB1 and DQB1; around 560 for DQA1; some 610 for DPA1; 400 to 480 for DPB1. A separate validation cohort of 90 to 150 different subjects was used in addition to the roughly 620-subject first cohort. In the later analysis, no new phenotypic data were used to find candidate immune exposures; instead, reliance was placed on TCR beta sequences and their occurrence across donors. HLA typing included class I and class II loci at four-digit resolution. Every repertoire in the discovery cohort had been generated on one and the same sequencing platform. On average, around 240,000 unique TCR beta nucleotide sequences were sequenced per donor among several hundred genotyped donors of the cohort, with roughly 20% of those sequences being non-productive. The study used immunosequencing to profile the T cell repertoires of under 700 subjects and linked those repertoires to cytomegalovirus serostatus. A later genetic analysis used genome-wide SNP genotypes for about 65% of the roughly 670 donors, treating that subset as a discovery cohort.

Study-wide conclusions, independent of this receptor: In this cohort, only TCR beta chains were sequenced, and detectable features were limited by the absence of alpha or paired-chain data. The only immune exposure information available for the cohort was CMV serostatus. In a later genetic analysis, a missense DCLRE1C variant was associated with V-gene and J-gene trimming of TCR beta chains, and the association was replicated in an independent cohort. The sequencing pipeline was judged likely to have produced a cluster of highly shared sequence variants as a technical artifact. The presence/absence analyses assumed that sequencing depth was roughly uniform across donors, and that assumption may not be true. Some IMGT-functional V segments, including TRBV6-2 and TRBV6-3, could not be told apart with the 87-base-pair reads, so those segments were excluded. In vitro tests confirmed that a few of the cytomegalovirus-associated TCR beta chains recognize cytomegalovirus antigens. Correlated functional status among segregating V segments might be attributable to linkage disequilibrium, but an unknown experimental factor could not be ruled out. In a later analysis, some 18,000 TCR beta sequences were associated with specific HLA alleles at a false discovery rate of 0.05. The earlier analysis of some 560 of the donors excluded approximately 15 rarely observed V segments, including chromosome 9 orphons, because counts were too low. A further reported finding was that TCR beta sequences accurately predicted the HLA-A and HLA-B alleles for most subjects in the first cohort. Broadly in line with IMGT annotations, most TCR beta V segments showed up in productive rearrangements about 87% or about 30% of the time in an earlier analysis of around 600 of the donors. Several of the top co-occurrence clusters appeared to be linked to parvovirus B19, influenza, CMV and Epstein-Barr virus, according to a later analysis. In a later genetic analysis, fewer N-insertions in productive TCRs were reported among donors in an Asian-associated ancestry cluster than the roughly 700-donor mean. When HLA alleles, especially DR and DQ, strongly co-occurred, TCR associations were difficult to assign to individual alleles. According to a later analysis, TCR association rates differed among HLA loci, with DRB1 alleles showing the most associated TCRs and HLA-C alleles showing the fewest. Because some donors lacked HLA typing at each locus, the association tests relied only on the typed subset. Most TCR sequences were seen in very few donors, while some public TCRs were found in many individuals. Most CMV-associated TCR beta chains appeared to be HLA-restricted in a later analysis, and the HLA associations seemed to be driven largely by CMV exposure. In a later analysis, HLA-associated TCR beta chains were found to be more clonally expanded and to have lower generation probabilities than equally common non-associated chains. The authors suggested that the approach could potentially be generalized to other disease states and immunological phenotypes. The classifier was reported to diagnose cytomegalovirus status with high specificity and sensitivity in both the original and validation cohorts. A total of 150 to 200 TCR beta chains were listed by the study as associated with cytomegalovirus.

Libraries were made using the immunoSEQ multiplex PCR assay. The multiplex PCR relied on a mix of 60 forward primers for TCR Vbeta segments and 13 reverse primers for TCR Jbeta segments. The CDR3 region of rearranged TCR beta genes was amplified from genomic DNA with a multiplex PCR assay. The amplified TCR beta libraries were sequenced on the Illumina HiSeq System as 87-base-pair reads. In the paper's pipeline: A later analysis counted some 74 million unique TCR beta chains across the 650 to 700 repertoires, and some 12 million of these chains were shared by at least two donors. To remove PCR and sequencing errors, raw reads were error-corrected and collapsed into unique sequences using a nearest-neighbor algorithm that merged closely related sequences. To assign V, D and J gene segments, CDR3 sequences were aligned to IMGT reference sequences. Each retained sequence needed at least a six-nucleotide match to both a V gene segment and a J gene segment. A rearrangement counted as productive if the CDR3 had no stop codons and remained in frame with V and J, and every other rearrangement counted as non-productive. Following IMGT convention, CDR3 was defined as the stretch from the second conserved V-encoded cysteine up to the conserved J-encoded phenylalanine. Sequences without an unambiguous match to a single V gene segment were excluded from the earlier analysis of a few hundred of the donors. In an earlier analysis of some 590 of the donors, a V segment was called functional when productive rearrangements were above 56.7%, and segregating when the standard deviation between donors exceeded 5%. A statistical classification framework was developed to diagnose cytomegalovirus status using the catalog of TCR beta chain sequences. In a later analysis, V and J genes were assigned by comparing TCR nucleotide sequences against IMGT/GENE-DB human TR gene sequences. Using the TCRdist pipeline, a later analysis assigned CDR3 sequences along with most-parsimonious VDJ recombination scenarios. In a later analysis, each TCR beta chain was defined by its CDR3 amino acid sequence together with its V-gene family, and reads without a unique V-gene family were excluded. To address suspected cross-contamination and a sequencing artifact, a later analysis removed roughly 640 highly shared, low-generation-probability nucleotide sequences. A later analysis calculated a clonal expansion index for each public chain from normalized within-repertoire ranks of inferred template counts. A later analysis computed generation probabilities with a VDJ recombination model fitted to out-of-frame rearrangements, and checked the results against IGoR. In a later analysis, hypergeometric tests were used to score TCR-TCR, TCR-HLA and TCR-CMV co-occurrence, with a repertoire-size bias correction applied to TCR pairs. False discovery rates were estimated in a later analysis by permuting HLA or CMV assignments 20 times. In a later analysis, co-occurring TCRs were grouped using DBSCAN, with TCRdist sequence similarity added in when clustering inside HLA-allele-positive subsets. Repertoires with fewer than 30,000 or more than 120,000 public chains, plus five repertoires with anomalous nucleotide sharing, were excluded from co-occurrence clustering. Imported from immuneACCESS, the table was reduced by TCRdb to in-frame sequences with V and J called. These copies leave out some clones; in studies compared against another copy, an unresolved V gene accounts for under half, and the cause of the remainder is not known. That table gives V, J and clone size, and the DNA gave D and trimming. The sample yields 95,000 to 120,000 clones; 65% to 85% were counted once. The ten top clones hold 5% to 6% of the sample.

Sequences MNHEY (CDR1) and SVGAGI (CDR2) are obtained from the germline V gene. The CDR3 covers 15 residues, taking in both the cysteine and the phenylalanine. Of the read, only the CDR3 DNA is kept; its 45 bases are in frame from base 1. V lost 6 bases and J lost 4 bases; the stretch between them is 16 bases long. The cohort was made up of about 610 healthy bone marrow donors. At the time of sampling, every cohort member was nominally healthy, though immune exposures that went unrecorded were likely present. The donor tested CMV seropositive and was one of the 289 seropositive cohort members. A peripheral blood sample was provided by each donor, and peripheral blood mononuclear cells were used for TCR beta sequencing. Genomic DNA extraction from the blood cell samples was performed with the Qiagen DNeasy Blood Extraction Kit.

The chain is assembled from TRBV6-5 and TRBJ2-1; the D gene is perhaps TRBD1, on 5 matching bases. This sequence originates from a woman in her twenties or thirties in good health and CMV-seropositive. The sequenced sample consisted of PBMCs. In nucleotides, the sequence is TGTGCCAGCAGCCCAGGGATTGGGGAATACAATGAGCAGTTCTTC. Translated, this gives CASSPGIGEYNEQFF.